This T cell receptor (beta chain) was obtained from a study of blood T cell repertoires in COVID-19. Measured with immunoSEQ multiplex PCR; TCRdb has only the in-frame clones, and not every one. This table holds some 160,000 clones, about 83% found once. Germline V gene lookup returns CDR1 SGDLS and CDR2 YYNGEE. Trimming pared 3 bases from V and 0 bases from J, leaving 10 bases between. The CDR3 spans 15 residues. Sample: peripheral blood. The sequence was obtained from a woman of 80 years or more with COVID-19, enrolled during active disease. The V gene is TRBV9, the J gene TRBJ2-1; D is possibly TRBD2 (6 bases). For the CDR3, the DNA is TGTGCCAGCAGCGATACTAGCTCCTCCTACAATGAGCAGTTCTTC. Translating it yields CASSDTSSSYNEQFF.